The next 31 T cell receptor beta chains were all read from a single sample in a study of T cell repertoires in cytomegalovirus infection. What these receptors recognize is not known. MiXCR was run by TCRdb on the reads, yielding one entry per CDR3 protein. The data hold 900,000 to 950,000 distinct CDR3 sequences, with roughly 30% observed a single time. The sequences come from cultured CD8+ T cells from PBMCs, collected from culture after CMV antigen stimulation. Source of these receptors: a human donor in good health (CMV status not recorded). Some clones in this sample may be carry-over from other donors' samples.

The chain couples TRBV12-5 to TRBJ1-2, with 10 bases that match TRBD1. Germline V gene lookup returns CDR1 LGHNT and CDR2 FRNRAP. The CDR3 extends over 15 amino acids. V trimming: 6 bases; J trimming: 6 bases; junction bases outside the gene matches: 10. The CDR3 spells CASGPGTGDFHGYTF. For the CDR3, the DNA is TGTGCTAGTGGACCAGGGACAGGGGACTTCCATGGCTACACCTTC.

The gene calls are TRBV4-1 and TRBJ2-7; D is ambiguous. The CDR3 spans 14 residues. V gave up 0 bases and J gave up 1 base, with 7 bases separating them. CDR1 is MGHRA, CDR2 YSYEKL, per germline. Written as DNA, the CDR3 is TGCGCCAGCAGCCAAGAACCCAGTTCCTACGAGCAGTACTTC. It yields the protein CASSQEPSSYEQYF.

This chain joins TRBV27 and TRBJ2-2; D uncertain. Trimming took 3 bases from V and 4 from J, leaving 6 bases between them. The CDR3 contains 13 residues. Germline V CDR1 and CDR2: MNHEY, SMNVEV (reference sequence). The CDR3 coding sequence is TGTGCCAGCAGTTTTTGGTTCACCGGGGAGCTGTTTTTT. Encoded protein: CASSFWFTGELFF.

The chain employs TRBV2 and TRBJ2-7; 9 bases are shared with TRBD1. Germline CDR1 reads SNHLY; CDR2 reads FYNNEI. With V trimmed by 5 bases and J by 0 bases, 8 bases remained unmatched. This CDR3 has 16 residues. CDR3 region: CASSRTGDPPSYEQYF. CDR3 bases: TGTGCCAGCAGTCGGACAGGGGATCCGCCCTCCTACGAGCAGTACTTC.

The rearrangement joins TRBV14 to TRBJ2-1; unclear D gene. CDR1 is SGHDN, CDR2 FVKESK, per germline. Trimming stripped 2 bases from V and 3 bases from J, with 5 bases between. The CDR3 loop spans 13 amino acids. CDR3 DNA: TGTGCCAGCAGCCAAATTAACTACAATGAGCAGTTCTTC. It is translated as CASSQINYNEQFF.

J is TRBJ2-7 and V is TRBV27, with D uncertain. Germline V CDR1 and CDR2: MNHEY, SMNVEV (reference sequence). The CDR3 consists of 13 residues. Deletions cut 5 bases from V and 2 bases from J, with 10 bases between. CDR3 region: CASSPSLAYEQYF. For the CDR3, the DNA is TGTGCCAGCAGTCCATCCCTCGCCTACGAGCAGTACTTC.

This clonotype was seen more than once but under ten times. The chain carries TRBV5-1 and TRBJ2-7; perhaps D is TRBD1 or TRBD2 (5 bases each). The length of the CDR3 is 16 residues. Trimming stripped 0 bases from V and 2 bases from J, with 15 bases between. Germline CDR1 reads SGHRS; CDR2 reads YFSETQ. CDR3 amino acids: CASSLAIGTETYEQYF. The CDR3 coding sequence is TGCGCCAGCAGCTTGGCTATTGGGACGGAGACCTACGAGCAGTACTTC.

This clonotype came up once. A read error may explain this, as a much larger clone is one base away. For the CDR3, the DNA is TGTGCCAGCAGCGCGGGAGGGGGCTACGGGCAGTACTTC. Translated, it gives CASSAGGGYGQYF. J is TRBJ2-7 and V is TRBV7-9; TRBD2 matches at 9 bases. Germline V CDR1 and CDR2: SEHNR, FQNEAQ (reference sequence). The CDR3 loop spans 13 amino acids.

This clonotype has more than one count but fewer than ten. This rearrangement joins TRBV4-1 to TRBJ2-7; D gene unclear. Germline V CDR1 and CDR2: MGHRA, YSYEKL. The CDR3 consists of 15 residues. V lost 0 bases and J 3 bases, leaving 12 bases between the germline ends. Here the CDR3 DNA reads TGCGCCAGCAGCCAAGATAGGAATTCCTTCTACGAGCAGTACTTC. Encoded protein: CASSQDRNSFYEQYF.

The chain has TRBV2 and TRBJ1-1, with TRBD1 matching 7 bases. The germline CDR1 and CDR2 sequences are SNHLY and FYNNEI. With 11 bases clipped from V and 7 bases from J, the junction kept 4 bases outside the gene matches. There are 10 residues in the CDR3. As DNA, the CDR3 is TGTGCCTCGACAGGGTTTGAAGCTTTCTTT. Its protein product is CASTGFEAFF.

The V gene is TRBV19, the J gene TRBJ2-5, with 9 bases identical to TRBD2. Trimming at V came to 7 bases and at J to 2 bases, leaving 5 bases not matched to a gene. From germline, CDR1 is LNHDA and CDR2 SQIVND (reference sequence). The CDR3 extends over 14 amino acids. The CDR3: CASNLGLAQETQYF. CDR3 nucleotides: TGTGCCAGTAACCTGGGACTAGCTCAAGAGACCCAGTACTTC.

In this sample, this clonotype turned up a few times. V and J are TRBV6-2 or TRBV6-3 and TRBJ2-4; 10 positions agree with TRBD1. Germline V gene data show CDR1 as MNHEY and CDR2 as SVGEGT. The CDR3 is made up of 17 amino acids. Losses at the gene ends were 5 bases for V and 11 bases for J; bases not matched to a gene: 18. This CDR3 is CASSTPGQGTLGAFQYF. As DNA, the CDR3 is TGTGCCAGCAGTACCCCGGGACAGGGGACATTGGGGGCATTTCAGTACTTC.

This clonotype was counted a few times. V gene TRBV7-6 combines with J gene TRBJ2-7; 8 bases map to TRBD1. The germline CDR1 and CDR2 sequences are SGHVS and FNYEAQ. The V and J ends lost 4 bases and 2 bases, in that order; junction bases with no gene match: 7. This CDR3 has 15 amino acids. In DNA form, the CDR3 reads TGTGCCAGCAGCTCTCGCGGGACAGGAGCCTACGAGCAGTACTTC. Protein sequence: CASSSRGTGAYEQYF.

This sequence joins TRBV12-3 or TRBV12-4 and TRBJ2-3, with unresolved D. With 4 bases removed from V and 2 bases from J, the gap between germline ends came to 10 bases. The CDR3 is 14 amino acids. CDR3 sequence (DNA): TGTGCCAGCAGTTCAGTCTACCACACAGATACGCAGTATTTT. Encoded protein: CASSSVYHTDTQYF.

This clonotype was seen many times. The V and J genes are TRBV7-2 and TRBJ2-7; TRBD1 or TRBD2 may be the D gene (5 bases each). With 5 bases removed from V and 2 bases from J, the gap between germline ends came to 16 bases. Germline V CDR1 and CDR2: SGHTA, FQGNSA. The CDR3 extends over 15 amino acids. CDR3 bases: TGTGCCAGCAGCCGCTATGGGGGAAATCCCTACGAGCAGTACTTC. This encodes CASSRYGGNPYEQYF.

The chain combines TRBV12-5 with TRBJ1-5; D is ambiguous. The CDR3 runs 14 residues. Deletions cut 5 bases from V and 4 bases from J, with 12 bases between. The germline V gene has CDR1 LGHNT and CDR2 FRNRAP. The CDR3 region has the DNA TGTGCTAGTGGTCCCCGGGAAGCGAATCAGCCCCAGCATTTT. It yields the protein CASGPREANQPQHF. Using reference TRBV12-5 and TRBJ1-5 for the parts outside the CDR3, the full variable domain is DARVTQTPRHKVTEMGQEVTMRCQPILGHNTVFWYRQTMMQGLELLAYFRNRAPLDDSGMPKDRFSAEMPDATLATLKIQPSEPRDSAVYFCASGPREANQPQHFGDGTRLSIL.

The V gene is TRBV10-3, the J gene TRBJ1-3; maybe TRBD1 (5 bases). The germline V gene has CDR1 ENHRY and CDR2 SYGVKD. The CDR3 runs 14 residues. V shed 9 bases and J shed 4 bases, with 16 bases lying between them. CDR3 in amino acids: CAISGSGSGNTIYF. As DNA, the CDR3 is TGTGCCATATCGGGTTCAGGGTCGGGAAACACCATATATTTT.

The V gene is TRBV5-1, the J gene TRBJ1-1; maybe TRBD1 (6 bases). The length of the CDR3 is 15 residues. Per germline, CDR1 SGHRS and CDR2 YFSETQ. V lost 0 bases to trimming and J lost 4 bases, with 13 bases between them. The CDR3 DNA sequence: TGCGCCAGCAGCTTGGACAGGGTGGGGGGCACTGAAGCTTTCTTT. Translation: CASSLDRVGGTEAFF.

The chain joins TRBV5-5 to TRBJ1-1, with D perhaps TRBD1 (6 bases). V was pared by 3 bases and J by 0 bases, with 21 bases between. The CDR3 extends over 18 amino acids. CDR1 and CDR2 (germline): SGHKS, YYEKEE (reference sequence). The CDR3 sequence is CASSSLGKGHYMNTEAFF. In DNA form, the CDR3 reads TGTGCCAGCAGCTCTTTGGGAAAGGGACACTACATGAACACTGAAGCTTTCTTT.

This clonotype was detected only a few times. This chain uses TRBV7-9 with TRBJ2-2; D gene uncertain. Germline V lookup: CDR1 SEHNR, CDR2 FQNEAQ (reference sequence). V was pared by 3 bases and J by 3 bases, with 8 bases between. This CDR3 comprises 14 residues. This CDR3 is CASSFYRDTGELFF. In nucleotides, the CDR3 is TGTGCCAGCAGCTTTTACAGAGACACCGGGGAGCTGTTTTTT.

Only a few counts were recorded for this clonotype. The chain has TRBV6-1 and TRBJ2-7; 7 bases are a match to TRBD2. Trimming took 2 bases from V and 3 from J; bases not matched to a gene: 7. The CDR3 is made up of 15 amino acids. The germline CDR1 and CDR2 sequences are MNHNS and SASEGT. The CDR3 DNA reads TGTGCCAGCAGTGAATGGGGAGGGAGGGGCTACGAGCAGTACTTC. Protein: CASSEWGGRGYEQYF.

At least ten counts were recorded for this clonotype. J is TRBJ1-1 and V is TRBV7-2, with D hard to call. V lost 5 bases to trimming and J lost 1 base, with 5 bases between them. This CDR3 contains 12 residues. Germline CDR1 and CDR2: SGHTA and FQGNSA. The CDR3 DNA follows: TGTGCCAGCAGCCACACGAACACTGAAGCTTTCTTT. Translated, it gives CASSHTNTEAFF.

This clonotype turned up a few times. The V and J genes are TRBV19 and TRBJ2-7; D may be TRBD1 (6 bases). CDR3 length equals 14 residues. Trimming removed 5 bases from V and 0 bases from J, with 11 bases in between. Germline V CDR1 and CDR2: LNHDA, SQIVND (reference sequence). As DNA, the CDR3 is TGTGCCAGTAGTCCCGGGACAACCTCCTACGAGCAGTACGTC. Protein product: CASSPGTTSYEQYV.

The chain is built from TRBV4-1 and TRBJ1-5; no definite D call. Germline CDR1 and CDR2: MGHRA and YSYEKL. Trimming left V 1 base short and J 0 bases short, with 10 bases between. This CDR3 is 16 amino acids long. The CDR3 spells CASSQGSPYSNQPQHF. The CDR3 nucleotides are TGCGCCAGCAGCCAAGGTTCACCTTATAGCAATCAGCCCCAGCATTTT.

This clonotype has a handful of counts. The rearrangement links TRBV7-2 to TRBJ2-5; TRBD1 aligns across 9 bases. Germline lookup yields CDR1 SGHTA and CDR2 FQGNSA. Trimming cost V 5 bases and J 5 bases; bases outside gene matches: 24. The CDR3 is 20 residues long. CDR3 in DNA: TGTGCCAGCAGCCCAGCTTTTTCTCTTGTTCCGGGACAGGGATCGGAGACCCAGTACTTC. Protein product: CASSPAFSLVPGQGSETQYF.

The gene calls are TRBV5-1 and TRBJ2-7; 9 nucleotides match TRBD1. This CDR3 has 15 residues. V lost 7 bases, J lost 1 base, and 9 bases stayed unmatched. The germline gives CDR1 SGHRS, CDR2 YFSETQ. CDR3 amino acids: CASQITGTGSYEQYF. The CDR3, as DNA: TGCGCCAGCCAAATTACCGGGACAGGGTCCTACGAGCAGTACTTC.

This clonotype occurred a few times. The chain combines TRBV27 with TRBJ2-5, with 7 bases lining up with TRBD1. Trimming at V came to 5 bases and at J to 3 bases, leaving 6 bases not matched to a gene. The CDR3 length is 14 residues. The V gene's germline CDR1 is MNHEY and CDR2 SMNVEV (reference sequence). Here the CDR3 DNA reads TGTGCCAGCAGTCCGACGGACAGGAAAGAGACCCAGTACTTC. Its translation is CASSPTDRKETQYF.

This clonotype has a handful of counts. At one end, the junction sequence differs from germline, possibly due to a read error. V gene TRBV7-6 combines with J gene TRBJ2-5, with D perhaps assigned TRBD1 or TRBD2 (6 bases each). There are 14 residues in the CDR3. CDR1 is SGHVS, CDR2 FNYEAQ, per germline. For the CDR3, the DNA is TGTGCCAGCAACTTAGACGGGGGCCGGGAGACCCAGTACTTC. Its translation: CASNLDGGRETQYF.

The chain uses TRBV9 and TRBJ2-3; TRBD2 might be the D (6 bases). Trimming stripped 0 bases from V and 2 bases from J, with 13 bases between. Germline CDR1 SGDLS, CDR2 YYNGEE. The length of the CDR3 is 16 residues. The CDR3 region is CASSVGAGGITDTQYF. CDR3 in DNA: TGTGCCAGCAGCGTAGGTGCCGGGGGTATCACAGATACGCAGTATTTT.

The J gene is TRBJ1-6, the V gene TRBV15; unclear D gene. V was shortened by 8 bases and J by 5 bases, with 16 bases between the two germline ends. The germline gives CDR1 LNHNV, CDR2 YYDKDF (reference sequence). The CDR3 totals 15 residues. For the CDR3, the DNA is TGTGCCACCCGCTCACAGTCAACTCATAATTCACCCCTCCACTTT. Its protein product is CATRSQSTHNSPLHF.

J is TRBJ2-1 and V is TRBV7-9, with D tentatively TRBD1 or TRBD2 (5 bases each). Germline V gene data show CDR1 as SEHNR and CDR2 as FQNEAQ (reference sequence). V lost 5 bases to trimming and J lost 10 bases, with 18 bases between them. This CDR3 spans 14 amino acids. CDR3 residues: CASSRRQGAWEQFF. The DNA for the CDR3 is TGTGCCAGCAGCCGAAGGCAGGGAGCCTGGGAGCAGTTCTTC.